This T cell receptor beta chain appears in the sequencing data of a study of identical twins. The CDR3 has 14 residues. Germline V CDR1 and CDR2: LGHDT, YNNKEL (reference sequence). The V gene lost 2 bases and the J gene lost 0 bases, with 7 bases spanning the gap. MiXCR, applied by TCRdb to the 5' RACE reads, yields one record per CDR3 protein. The sample holds just under 650,000 distinct CDR3 sequences, roughly 7.2% seen once. The sample holds a few counts of this clonotype. The same sample was also used in a study of yellow fever vaccine responses in identical twins.

This clonotype originated in a woman in her late teens or twenties in good health. The sequenced material came from PBMCs. This sequence joins TRBV3-1 and TRBJ1-1; unclear D gene. The CDR3 loop is CASSQKDVNTEAFF. CDR3 nucleotides: TGTGCCAGCAGCCAAAAGGATGTGAACACTGAAGCTTTCTTT.